The T cell receptor beta chain under discussion was sequenced for a study of T cell repertoires in cytomegalovirus infection. Study background: An indication of both CMV infection and matching HLA type came from public TCR beta signatures. Findings and caveats of the study: HLA-C-restricted CMV clonotypes gave the most frequent clonotype in two of eight donors. Based on cumulative public TCR beta family frequency, carriers of CMV plus the relevant HLA were identified.

One entry per CDR3 protein, called by TCRdb with MiXCR from the reads. The sample holds approximately 240,000 distinct CDR3 sequences, approximately 13% seen once. V lost 5 bases and J 9 bases, leaving 14 bases between the germline ends. The CDR3 extends over 13 amino acids. The germline CDR1 and CDR2 sequences are LNHDA and SQIVND (reference sequence). The sample holds a few counts of this clonotype. Its antigen remains unknown. The chain uses TRBV19 and TRBJ2-4; D tentatively fits TRBD1 or TRBD2 (6 bases each). The sample was PBMCs. This clonotype was obtained from a human donor in good health (CMV status not recorded). Some clones in this sample may be carry-over from other donors' samples. CDR3 residues: CASSPTGRSIQYF. In DNA form, the CDR3 reads TGTGCCAGTAGTCCCACAGGGAGGAGCATTCAGTACTTC.